This T cell receptor beta chain is drawn from a study of T-cell memory formation after mild COVID-19. Study-wide results and caveats: Memory cells collected pre-infection included some clones that later responded, suggesting cross-reactive memory joined.

As concerns this clonotype: Its antigen is not identified.

The CDR3 is 13 residues long. Trimming removed 4 bases from V and 5 bases from J, with 10 bases in between. Per the germline V gene, CDR1 is MRHNA and CDR2 is SNTAGT. TCRdb recomputed calls from the 5' RACE reads with MiXCR, one row per CDR3 protein. The data contain hundreds of thousands of distinct CDR3 sequences, 20% to 30% of them singletons. The receptor comes from an adult woman who had mild COVID-19 (a few samples of this study predate the infection). Cell type and time point are not known. The gene calls are TRBV6-4 and TRBJ2-3; no definite D call. Sequenced: PBMCs or a T cell subset sorted from them (not recorded which). The CDR3 reads CASSGSPGDTQYF. The CDR3 DNA is TGTGCCAGCAGTGGCTCGCCCGGAGATACGCAGTATTTT.